This is a list of T cell receptor beta chains from one sample in a study of blood T cell repertoires in COVID-19. The protocol was immunoSEQ multiplex PCR, while the TCRdb copy is restricted to in-frame clones and leaves out a portion. The sample lists more than 120,000 clones; around 84% were seen once. What was sequenced was peripheral blood. All receptors derive from a human donor in a cohort sampled during active COVID-19. Each CDR3 is given with its conserved first and last residue. D genes are given only for firm matches. Clone sizes are given selectively: once, few, many, or a class where the clone is expanded.

TRBJ2-3 | TRBV6-1 | NA | NA | TGTGCCAGCAGTGAAGCGGCGGGGCTCCCCACAGATACGCAGTATTTT | CASSEAAGLPTDTQYF
TRBJ2-2 | TRBV28 | TRBD1 | NA | TGTGCCAGCCCGACAGGGTACACCGGGGAGCTGTTTTTT | CASPTGYTGELFF
TRBJ2-3 | TRBV23-1 | TRBD1 | NA | TGCGCCAGCAGTCAGCCCCGGACAGGGAATTGCACAGATACGCAGTATTTT | CASSQPRTGNCTDTQYF
TRBJ2-2 | TRBV15 | TRBD2 | few | TGTGCCACCAGCAAACCTAGCGGGGAGCCGGGGGAGCTGTTTTTT | CATSKPSGEPGELFF
TRBJ2-2 | TRBV11-3 | NA | NA | TGTGCCAGCAGTAGGGGGGGGAACACCGGGGAGCTGTTTTTT | CASSRGGNTGELFF
TRBJ1-2 | TRBV6-5 | TRBD1 | NA | TGTGCCAGCAGTTCCGGGACAGGCGCCGCTTACACCTTC | CASSSGTGAAYTF
TRBJ1-3 | TRBV6-5 | NA | NA | TGTGCCAGCAAATCGTCTGGAAACACCATATATTTT | CASKSSGNTIYF
TRBJ2-5 | TRBV5-6 | NA | NA | TGTGCCAGCAGCCAAAATCAGGGGCAAGAGACCCAGTACTTC | CASSQNQGQETQYF
TRBJ1-1 | TRBV9 | TRBD1 | NA | TGTGCCAGCAGCGTCTCCGGGACAGGGCACACTGAAGCTTTCTTT | CASSVSGTGHTEAFF
TRBJ1-1 | TRBV28 | TRBD1 | NA | TGTGCCAGCAGCCACAGGGGGGCGAACACTGAAGCTTTCTTT | CASSHRGANTEAFF
TRBJ2-3 | TRBV20-1 | NA | NA | TGCAGTGCTAGTCAGGCTAGCGCCTCCCCAGATACGCAGTATTTT | CSASQASASPDTQYF
TRBJ1-6 | TRBV19 | TRBD1 | NA | TGTGCCAGTAGTATCCAGGGGGCTGATTCACCCCTCCACTTT | CASSIQGADSPLHF
TRBJ2-5 | TRBV6-6 | NA | NA | TGTGCCAGCGTGGGAGGAGAAAGTCAAGAGACCCAGTACTTC | CASVGGESQETQYF
TRBJ2-1 | TRBV6-2/TRBV6-3 | NA | NA | TGTGCCAGCAGTGGACTGGGGATAGTAAGCGGTGAGCAGTTCTTC | CASSGLGIVSGEQFF
TRBJ1-4 | TRBV21-1 | NA | NA | TGTGCCAGCAGCCCTCAGGGGGCGCGAGGGGGAAAACTGTTTTTT | CASSPQGARGGKLFF
TRBJ1-6 | TRBV6-1 | TRBD1 | NA | TGTGCCAGCAGTGAAGTAGGGACAGGGGCACACTCACCCCTCCACTTT | CASSEVGTGAHSPLHF
TRBJ2-1 | TRBV5-1 | NA | NA | TGCGCCAGCAGCTTGGGAGGGGGTGTAAGCAATGAGCAGTTCTTC | CASSLGGGVSNEQFF
TRBJ1-1 | TRBV19 | TRBD1 | NA | TGTGCCAGTAGTCTCCTATCGGGACAGAAGAACACTGAAGCTTTCTTT | CASSLLSGQKNTEAFF
TRBJ1-4 | TRBV7-9 | NA | NA | TGTGCCAGCAGCACCCCGTTTGCGGGCGAAAAACTGTTTTTT | CASSTPFAGEKLFF
TRBJ2-1 | TRBV12-5 | TRBD2 | NA | TGTGCTAGTGGTTTGGTACGAGTGGGACTAGCGGTCTCCTACAATGAGCAGTTCTTC | CASGLVRVGLAVSYNEQFF
TRBJ2-2 | TRBV7-2 | NA | NA | TGTGCCAGCAGCCCAGGGCGATCCACCGGGGAGCTGTTTTTT | CASSPGRSTGELFF
TRBJ1-5 | TRBV5-6 | TRBD1 | NA | TGTGCCAGCAGCTTGAGGCAGGGGGCAAACAATCAGCCCCAGCATTTT | CASSLRQGANNQPQHF
TRBJ1-5 | TRBV3-1/TRBV3-2 | NA | NA | TGTGCCAGCAGCCAAGTGTCAGGGGCTCAGCCCCAGCATTTT | CASSQVSGAQPQHF
TRBJ1-4 | TRBV7-2 | TRBD1 | NA | TGTGCCAGCAGCCTCGGACAGGGGGAGGTGAGAAAACTGTTTTTT | CASSLGQGEVRKLFF
TRBJ2-1 | TRBV5-1 | NA | NA | TGCGCCAGCAGCCCGAACTTACAGGGCCCCCGATCTTACAATGAGCAGTTCTTC | CASSPNLQGPRSYNEQFF
TRBJ1-5 | TRBV6-5 | TRBD1 | NA | TGTGCCAGCAGGGACAGGGGGGAACAGCCCCAGCATTTT | CASRDRGEQPQHF
TRBJ1-1 | TRBV4-1 | NA | NA | TGCGCCAGCAGCCAAGGAAACACGGGGACTGAAGCTTTCTTT | CASSQGNTGTEAFF
TRBJ1-1 | TRBV10-2 | NA | NA | TGCGCCAGCCAGGGGTTGAACACTGAAGCTTTCTTT | CASQGLNTEAFF
TRBJ2-2 | TRBV5-5 | TRBD2 | NA | TGTGCCAGCAGCTTGGCTGAGGGACTAGAGCTACAGTATCCCGGGGAGCTGTTTTTT | CASSLAEGLELQYPGELFF
TRBJ1-1 | TRBV19 | NA | NA | TGTGCCAGTAGTAAAGACAGGCTTAACACTGAAGCTTTCTTT | CASSKDRLNTEAFF
TRBJ2-3 | TRBV7-9 | TRBD2 | NA | TGTGCCAGCAGCTTCTACGGGCTAGCGGGAGTATCCGATACGCAGTATTTT | CASSFYGLAGVSDTQYF
TRBJ2-2 | TRBV6-6 | TRBD2 | NA | TGTGCCAGCAGCCCTATACTAGCGGGAGGAGCCGGGGAGCTGTTTTTT | CASSPILAGGAGELFF
TRBJ1-1 | TRBV6-1 | NA | NA | NA | CASSEADWTVGRGSFF
TRBJ2-4 | TRBV7-9 | TRBD2 | once | TGTGCCAGCAGCCCGACTAGCGGGGGAGCCAAAAACATTCAGTACTTC | CASSPTSGGAKNIQYF
TRBJ2-7 | TRBV7-2 | NA | NA | TGTGCCAGCAGCTTAGAGGGAGGACCCTACGAGCAGTACTTC | CASSLEGGPYEQYF
TRBJ1-2 | TRBV28 | NA | NA | TGTGCCAGCAGTTTCCCAGTATATGGCTACACCTTC | CASSFPVYGYTF
TRBJ2-2 | TRBV28 | NA | NA | TGTGCCAGCACAGCCCCAGGGGGGGAGCTGTTTTTT | CASTAPGGELFF
TRBJ1-5 | TRBV19 | TRBD1 | NA | TGTGCCAGTAGTATTGAGGGGGCGGACGCCCACAATCAGCCCCAGCATTTT | CASSIEGADAHNQPQHF
TRBJ2-1 | TRBV3-1/TRBV3-2 | TRBD2 | NA | TGTGCCAGCAGCCAATCTGCGGGGGGGCCCTACAATGAGCAGTTCTTC | CASSQSAGGPYNEQFF
TRBJ1-2 | TRBV3-1/TRBV3-2 | TRBD1 | few | TGTGCCAGCAGCCAAGGGAAGGGGACAGGGACTAACTATGGCTACACCTTC | CASSQGKGTGTNYGYTF
TRBJ1-4 | TRBV28 | NA | NA | TGTGCCAGCAGTACCCCCGGGTGGGAGGGAAACGGGGAAAAACTGTTTTTT | CASSTPGWEGNGEKLFF
TRBJ1-3 | TRBV12-3/TRBV12-4 | NA | NA | TGTGCCAGCAGCCGGGGAGCTGGAAACACCATATATTTT | CASSRGAGNTIYF
TRBJ2-1 | TRBV7-2 | TRBD2 | NA | TGTGCCAGCAGCTTAGTTGGCGGGGGGAGCTCCTACAATGAGCAGTTCTTC | CASSLVGGGSSYNEQFF
TRBJ1-1 | TRBV2 | TRBD1 | NA | TGTGCCAGCAGTGGTGGGACAGGGAGGCAAGCTTTCTTT | CASSGGTGRQAFF
TRBJ2-5 | TRBV24-1 | NA | NA | TGTGCCACCAGTGATTTGCAACAGGGCCGCCAAGAGACCCAGTACTTC | CATSDLQQGRQETQYF
TRBJ2-3 | TRBV5-6 | NA | NA | TGTGCCAGCAGCGCGCCCCCTAGCACAGATACGCAGTATTTT | CASSAPPSTDTQYF
TRBJ2-3 | TRBV7-8 | TRBD2 | few | TGTGCCAGCAGCCTGGTTGGTAGCGGGAACCCCACAGATACGCAGTATTTT | CASSLVGSGNPTDTQYF
TRBJ2-5 | TRBV3-1/TRBV3-2 | TRBD1 | NA | TGTGCCAGCAATATAGGACAGGGGGTTCCAGAGACCCAGTACTTC | CASNIGQGVPETQYF
TRBJ1-1 | TRBV28 | NA | NA | TGTGCCAGCAGTTTACGGTACACTGAAGCTTTCTTT | CASSLRYTEAFF
TRBJ2-3 | TRBV30 | NA | NA | TGTGCCTGGAGCGGGGGGCGTGGTACGCAGTATTTT | CAWSGGRGTQYF
TRBJ2-1 | TRBV7-3 | TRBD1 | NA | TGTGCCAGCAGCTTAAGGGGACAGGGGAGCTACAATGAGCAGTTCTTC | CASSLRGQGSYNEQFF
TRBJ2-3 | TRBV7-9 | TRBD1 | NA | TGTGCCAGCACCCGGACAGGGGTAGATACGCAGTATTTT | CASTRTGVDTQYF
TRBJ1-4 | TRBV5-1 | TRBD1 | once | TGCGCCAGCAGCGACCGACAGGGGGACAATGAAAAACTGTTTTTT | CASSDRQGDNEKLFF
TRBJ2-7 | TRBV6-4 | TRBD2 | NA | TGTGCCAGCAGTGACAGGGAGGGATGGATACACGAGCAGTACTTC | CASSDREGWIHEQYF
TRBJ2-5 | TRBV5-1 | TRBD2 | NA | TGCGCCAGCAGCCGGGGGGACTCCACGCAAGAGACCCAGTACTTC | CASSRGDSTQETQYF
TRBJ1-5 | TRBV19 | NA | many | TGTGCCAGTAGTAAGTTGGCAGGGGAAAATCAGCCCCAGCATTTT | CASSKLAGENQPQHF
TRBJ2-1 | TRBV6-6 | NA | NA | TGTGCCAGCAGGGACCCGGGGGTTGGGGAGCAGTTCTTC | CASRDPGVGEQFF